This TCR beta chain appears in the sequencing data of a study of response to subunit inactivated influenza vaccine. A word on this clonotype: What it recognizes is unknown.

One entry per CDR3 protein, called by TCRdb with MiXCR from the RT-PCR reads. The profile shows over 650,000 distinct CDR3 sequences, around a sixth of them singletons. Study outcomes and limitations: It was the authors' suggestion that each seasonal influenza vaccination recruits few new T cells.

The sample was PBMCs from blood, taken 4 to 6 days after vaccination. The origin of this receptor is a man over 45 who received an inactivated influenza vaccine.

The CDR3 loop is CASSQDSASGGLGETQYF. As DNA, the CDR3 is TGCGCCAGCAGCCAAGATTCTGCTAGCGGGGGGCTCGGAGAGACCCAGTACTTC. This sequence joins TRBV4-3 and TRBJ2-5, with 11 bases aligning to TRBD2. V lost 0 bases to trimming and J lost 4 bases; unmatched junction nucleotides: 10. Germline CDR1 LGHNA, CDR2 YSLEER. The CDR3 loop spans 18 amino acids.